Below are 32 T cell receptor beta chains sequenced from a single sample in a study of regulatory T cells in long-lasting Graves disease. The sample's time point: newly diagnosed GD, antithyroid drugs for less than 3 months. From RNA extracted from PBMCs, the TCR library was made. Arm-PCR of CDR3 regions with iRepertoire HTBI primers generated TCR beta libraries. TCRdb redid the calling of the multiplex PCR reads with MiXCR, one entry per CDR3 protein. The sample consists of roughly 500,000 distinct CDR3 sequences, approximately 12% of them appearing once. The same specimen was also included in a second study, on T cells in Graves' hyperthyroidism and ophthalmopathy.

The source material was peripheral blood mononuclear cells (PBMCs), sampled at new diagnosis, from a patient treated with antithyroid drugs. The receptor source for this set is a man aged 25 to 40 with Graves disease.

Many counts were recorded for this clonotype. The rearrangement uses TRBV5-1 and TRBJ2-7; 8 bases align to TRBD1. Germline CDR1 is SGHRS and CDR2 is YFSETQ. CDR3 length: 14 amino acids. J gave up 3 bases and V 4 bases, and 6 bases lay outside the gene matches. CDR3 loop: CASSGNRGDYEQYF. The CDR3 region has the DNA TGCGCCAGCAGCGGAAACAGGGGGGACTACGAGCAGTACTTC.

This clonotype has more than one count but fewer than ten. This sequence joins TRBV18 and TRBJ2-1; D gene ambiguous. CDR1 and CDR2 (germline): KGHSH, LQKENI. Trimming removed 3 bases at V and 9 bases at J, with 9 bases between. CDR3 length: 12 residues. Here the CDR3 reads CASSPPYGEQFF. As DNA, the CDR3 is TGTGCCAGCTCACCCCCCTACGGTGAGCAGTTCTTC.

The table lists this clonotype with many counts. The V gene is TRBV5-1, the J gene TRBJ1-5; no clear D gene. V gave up 5 bases and J gave up 5 bases, with 11 bases separating them. CDR1 SGHRS and CDR2 YFSETQ come from the germline V gene. There are 13 residues in the CDR3. CDR3 sequence (DNA): TGCGCCAGCAGTCCGACCCTCGATCAGCCCCAGCATTTT. Protein product: CASSPTLDQPQHF.

The chain joins TRBV6-4 to TRBJ2-3; maybe TRBD1 (6 bases). CDR3 size: 14 residues. Germline values: CDR1 MRHNA, CDR2 SNTAGT. Trimming shortened V by 3 bases and J by 3 bases, and 10 bases separated the two germline ends. This CDR3 reads CASSEAGETDTQYF. For the CDR3, the DNA is TGTGCCAGCAGTGAAGCAGGGGAGACAGATACGCAGTATTTT.

This clonotype was counted many times. The V and J genes are TRBV7-6 and TRBJ2-5; TRBD2 is a possible D gene (5 bases). The V gene's germline CDR1 is SGHVS and CDR2 FNYEAQ. The CDR3 is 17 amino acids. Trimming cost V 1 base and J 0 bases, with 15 bases left between them. CDR3 nucleotide sequence: TGTGCCAGCAGCTTAGAAGGGAGCGGTCTGTACCAAGAGACCCAGTACTTC. Its translation: CASSLEGSGLYQETQYF. The complete variable domain, with remaining parts taken from reference TRBV7-6 and TRBJ2-5, reads GAGVSQSPRYKVTKRGQDVALRCDPISGHVSLYWYRQALGQGPEFLTYFNYEAQQDKSGLPNDRFSAERPEGSISTLTIQRTEQRDSAMYRCASSLEGSGLYQETQYFGPGTRLLVL.

The table lists this clonotype with a few counts. This chain connects TRBV12-5 to TRBJ2-6; D is ambiguous. V lost 4 bases, J lost 0 bases, and 10 bases lay in between. The CDR3 extends over 16 amino acids. Germline V gene lookup returns CDR1 LGHNT and CDR2 FRNRAP. CDR3: CASGSTLSSGANVLTF. The CDR3 DNA reads TGTGCTAGTGGTTCGACCCTGAGCTCTGGGGCCAACGTCCTGACTTTC.

In regard to this clonotype: Since the CDR3 does not end with the conserved phenylalanine or tryptophan, this likely comes from a read error. The V and J genes are TRBV5-1 and TRBJ2-7, with 10 bases lining up with TRBD2. Germline-derived CDR1 and CDR2 are SGHRS and YFSETQ. The CDR3 is 14 residues long. V shed 0 bases, J shed 6 bases, and the junction held 3 bases outside the gene matches. CDR3 nucleotides: TGCGCCAGCAGCTTGGAAGCGGGAGGGCCCGAGCAGTACTCC. This sequence encodes CASSLEAGGPEQYS.

This clonotype was observed a few times. The chain links TRBV7-6 to TRBJ2-2, with 7 bases lining up with TRBD1. Unmatched junction bases numbered 13, after V lost 7 bases and J lost 2 bases. CDR3 length equals 17 residues. The germline CDR1 and CDR2 sequences are SGHVS and FNYEAQ. The CDR3 reads CASTNRIRDRNTGELFF. The CDR3 DNA is TGTGCCAGCACCAATCGTATCCGGGACAGAAACACCGGGGAGCTGTTTTTT.

This sequence joins TRBV5-1 and TRBJ2-7; TRBD2 aligns across 10 bases. The ends lost 1 base at V and 7 bases at J; junction bases unmatched: 8. CDR3 length equals 15 residues. Germline V gene data show CDR1 as SGHRS and CDR2 as YFSETQ. The CDR3 protein is CASSLQASGSGEQYF. The CDR3, as DNA: TGCGCCAGCAGCTTGCAGGCTAGCGGGAGTGGTGAGCAGTACTTC.

The chain has TRBV15 and TRBJ2-2; the D is unclear. Trimming took 0 bases from V and 4 from J, leaving 6 bases between them. The CDR3 is 14 amino acids. Germline V gives CDR1 LNHNV, CDR2 YYDKDF (reference sequence). CDR3 region: CATSRDSSTGELFF. CDR3 DNA: TGTGCCACCAGCAGAGATTCGAGCACCGGGGAGCTGTTTTTT.

Concerning this clonotype: A read error may explain this, as a much larger clone is one base away. The V and J genes are TRBV20-1 and TRBJ2-7; the match to TRBD2 covers 9 bases. From germline, CDR1 is DFQATT and CDR2 SNEGSKA (reference sequence). After removal of 2 bases from V and 0 bases from J, the junction contained 5 bases not matched to a gene. This CDR3 comprises 15 residues. The CDR3 here is CSARRLAANSYEQYF. The CDR3 bases are TGCAGTGCTAGAAGACTAGCGGCGAACTCCTACGAGCAGTACTTC.

The chain uses TRBV3-1 and TRBJ2-5; D gene unclear. The germline CDR1 and CDR2 sequences are LGHDT and YNNKEL (reference sequence). The CDR3 has 14 residues. V shed 0 bases and J shed 3 bases, with 8 bases lying between them. This chain's CDR3 is CASSQDPPKETQYF. CDR3 sequence (DNA): TGTGCCAGCAGCCAAGATCCCCCCAAAGAGACCCAGTACTTC.

This clonotype was detected many times. This chain joins TRBV30 and TRBJ2-2; a weak D match, TRBD2 (6 bases). This CDR3 has 15 residues. V was cut by 2 bases and J by 7 bases, with 17 bases left in between. Per the germline V gene, CDR1 is GTSNPN and CDR2 is SVGIG (reference sequence). The CDR3, as DNA: TGTGCCTGGAGTAACAGCGGGCGGGGAGGCGGGGAGCTGTTTTTT. Its protein product is CAWSNSGRGGGELFF.

The chain combines TRBV3-1 with TRBJ1-2; no clear D gene. V was trimmed by 4 bases and J by 6 bases, leaving 18 bases between them. Germline V gives CDR1 LGHDT, CDR2 YNNKEL (reference sequence). CDR3 length: 15 residues. The CDR3 protein is CASSPLPRIVDGYTF. The CDR3 DNA reads as TGTGCCAGCAGCCCCCTACCGCGGATAGTGGATGGCTACACCTTC.

This sequence joins TRBV10-3 and TRBJ1-2; 7 bases are a match to TRBD1. The CDR3 is 14 residues long. Trimming cost V 11 bases and J 4 bases; bases outside gene matches: 13. In germline, CDR1 is ENHRY, CDR2 SYGVKD. CDR3 bases: TGTGCCTCACTCCAGGGGGAAGAACGCTATGGCTACACCTTC. Encoded protein: CASLQGEERYGYTF.

This clonotype was seen many times. The junction differs from germline at one of its ends, possibly a read error. The chain combines TRBV12-3 or TRBV12-4 with TRBJ2-1, with 9 bases that match TRBD2. This CDR3 has 15 amino acids. The CDR3, as DNA: TGTGCCAGCAGCTTAGCGGGGGCTGCATACAATGAGCAGTTCTTC. It specifies CASSLAGAAYNEQFF.

The chain has TRBV14 and TRBJ2-5; TRBD2 matches at 15 bases. The CDR3 sequence is 15 residues long. Germline lookup yields CDR1 SGHDN and CDR2 FVKESK. The junction had 2 bases not matched to a gene; V was cut back by 5 bases and J by 4 bases. The CDR3 loop is CASSKGLAGGETQYF. The CDR3, as DNA: TGTGCCAGCAGCAAGGGACTAGCGGGAGGAGAGACCCAGTACTTC.

At least ten counts were recorded for this clonotype. The CDR3 DNA follows: TGTGCCATCACCGATCGGCGCACTGAAGCTTTCTTT. Its protein is CAITDRRTEAFF. The gene calls are TRBV10-3 and TRBJ1-1; no firm D call. The CDR3 runs 12 residues. Germline assignment: CDR1 ENHRY and CDR2 SYGVKD. The germline V and J ends were trimmed by 7 bases and 4 bases, with 10 bases remaining between them.

The table lists this clonotype with many counts. This chain uses TRBV29-1 with TRBJ2-3; TRBD1 might be the D (5 bases). V lost 2 bases and J lost 5, with 11 bases in between. Germline V gene data show CDR1 as SQVTM and CDR2 as ANQGSEA. The CDR3 has 13 amino acids. The CDR3 nucleotides read TGCAGCGTTGAATCAGGGATTGAAGATACGCAGTATTTT. Amino acids: CSVESGIEDTQYF.

Of note for this clonotype: A much larger clone differs by one base, so this may be a read error. J is TRBJ1-3 and V is TRBV29-1, with 7 bases identical to TRBD1. The CDR3 sequence is 13 residues long. Germline loops: CDR1 SQVTM, CDR2 ANQGSEA. CDR3 loop: CGVTGETGNTIYF. CDR3 nucleotides: TGCGGCGTTACAGGGGAAACTGGAAACACCATATATTTT.

The J gene is TRBJ2-7, the V gene TRBV12-3 or TRBV12-4; possibly TRBD2 for D (6 bases). Trimming removed 5 bases at V and 1 base at J, with 12 bases between. The CDR3 contains 14 residues. The CDR3 coding sequence is TGTGCCAGCAGTCATAGACTAGAATCCTACGAGCAGTACTTC. Translating gives CASSHRLESYEQYF.

V and J are TRBV19 and TRBJ2-6; D is possibly TRBD1 (7 bases). CDR1 LNHDA and CDR2 SQIVND come from the germline V gene (reference sequence). V lost 10 bases to trimming and J lost 3 bases, with 13 bases between them. This CDR3 comprises 14 residues. CDR3 sequence (DNA): TGTGCCACGGGAGACAGGGTTGGGGCCAACGTCCTGACTTTC. It yields the protein CATGDRVGANVLTF.

The rearrangement joins TRBV20-1 to TRBJ1-5; 9 bases align to TRBD1. J was trimmed by 1 base and V by 1 base; bases with no gene match: 8. Germline V gives CDR1 DFQATT, CDR2 SNEGSKA (reference sequence). CDR3 length: 17 amino acids. DNA of the CDR3: TGCAGTGCTAGAGTGGTTGAAGGGACAGGGAGCAATCAGCCCCAGCATTTT. Its protein is CSARVVEGTGSNQPQHF.

This clonotype has a count of ten or more. The gene calls are TRBV2 and TRBJ2-2, with D possibly matching TRBD1 (5 bases). Germline-derived CDR1 and CDR2 are SNHLY and FYNNEI. V was clipped by 4 bases and J by 0 bases, with 9 bases between them. The length of the CDR3 is 15 residues. The CDR3 reads CASSAQAPNTGELFF. The CDR3 DNA is TGTGCCAGCAGTGCACAGGCTCCGAACACCGGGGAGCTGTTTTTT.

The chain combines TRBV7-9 with TRBJ2-2; the D is unclear. The CDR3 length is 12 residues. The germline V gene encodes CDR1 SEHNR and CDR2 FQNEAQ (reference sequence). Trimming pared 5 bases from V and 6 bases from J, leaving 7 bases between. This CDR3 reads CASSQSPGELFF. The CDR3 DNA reads TGTGCCAGCAGCCAATCCCCCGGGGAGCTGTTTTTT.

CDR3 residues: CASSISLAGVYNEQFF. CDR3 coding DNA: TGTGCCAGCAGCATAAGTCTAGCGGGAGTGTACAATGAGCAGTTCTTC. This chain joins TRBV7-6 and TRBJ2-1, with 10 bases that match TRBD2. Germline-derived CDR1 and CDR2 are SGHVS and FNYEAQ. The CDR3 runs 16 residues. J lost 4 bases, V lost 5 bases, and 8 bases had no gene match.

The V and J genes are TRBV30 and TRBJ2-7, with D perhaps matching TRBD1 or TRBD2 (5 bases each). The CDR3 contains 14 residues. V shed 0 bases and J shed 2 bases, with 11 bases lying between them. Per the germline V gene, CDR1 is GTSNPN and CDR2 is SVGIG (reference sequence). CDR3: CAWSVLQGPYEQYF. The CDR3, as DNA: TGTGCCTGGAGTGTACTGCAGGGACCCTACGAGCAGTACTTC.

This clonotype was counted at least ten times. V gene TRBV19 combines with J gene TRBJ2-7; TRBD1 agrees at 8 bases. Germline assignment: CDR1 LNHDA and CDR2 SQIVND (reference sequence). Germline trimming cut 4 bases from V and 5 bases from J; bases unmatched to any gene: 13. The CDR3 loop spans 16 amino acids. CDR3 amino acids: CASSTVPGQARNEQYF. DNA for the CDR3: TGTGCCAGTAGTACTGTACCGGGACAGGCGAGGAACGAGCAGTACTTC.

In its sample, this clonotype was seen many times. This chain links TRBV24-1 with TRBJ2-1; 10 bases map to TRBD1. Germline V CDR1 and CDR2: KGHDR, SFDVKD. Trimming removed 3 bases from V and 7 bases from J; junction bases left unmatched: 8. The CDR3 extends over 16 amino acids. The DNA of the CDR3 is TGTGCCACCAGTGATCCGAGACAGGGGGCTAGAAATGAGCAGTTCTTC. This encodes CATSDPRQGARNEQFF.

Ten or more counts support this clonotype. V is TRBV20-1 and J is TRBJ2-3, with D possibly TRBD1 on 5 matching bases. The CDR3 is 13 amino acids. With 6 bases removed from V and 0 bases from J, the gap between germline ends came to 10 bases. In germline, CDR1 is DFQATT, CDR2 SNEGSKA (reference sequence). The CDR3 loop reads CSAPTASTDTQYF. DNA for the CDR3: TGCAGTGCGCCGACAGCCAGCACAGATACGCAGTATTTT.

This clonotype appeared many times. This chain links TRBV20-1 with TRBJ2-3; 12 positions agree with TRBD2. Germline CDR1 and CDR2: DFQATT and SNEGSKA (reference sequence). V shed 1 base, J shed 1 base, and the junction held 12 bases outside the gene matches. The CDR3 runs 19 residues. In DNA form, the CDR3 reads TGCAGTGCTAGAGCAAATCTAGCGGGAGGGCCCCGCGGCACAGATACGCAGTATTTT. Its translation is CSARANLAGGPRGTDTQYF.

This clonotype was recorded a few times. The rearrangement links TRBV19 to TRBJ2-1; 7 bases align to TRBD2. The CDR3 length is 13 residues. V was clipped by 6 bases and J by 10 bases; unmatched bases: 9. Germline V gene sequence: CDR1 LNHDA, CDR2 SQIVND (reference sequence). The DNA of the CDR3 is TGTGCCAGTAGATTCGGCGGGAGAAGCGAGCAGTTCTTC. Residues: CASRFGGRSEQFF. Drawing the rest from reference TRBV19 and TRBJ2-1, the complete variable domain is DGGITQSPKYLFRKEGQNVTLSCEQNLNHDAMYWYRQDPGQGLRLIYYSQIVNDFQKGDIAEGYSVSREKKESFPLTVTSAQKNPTAFYLCASRFGGRSEQFFGPGTRLTVL.